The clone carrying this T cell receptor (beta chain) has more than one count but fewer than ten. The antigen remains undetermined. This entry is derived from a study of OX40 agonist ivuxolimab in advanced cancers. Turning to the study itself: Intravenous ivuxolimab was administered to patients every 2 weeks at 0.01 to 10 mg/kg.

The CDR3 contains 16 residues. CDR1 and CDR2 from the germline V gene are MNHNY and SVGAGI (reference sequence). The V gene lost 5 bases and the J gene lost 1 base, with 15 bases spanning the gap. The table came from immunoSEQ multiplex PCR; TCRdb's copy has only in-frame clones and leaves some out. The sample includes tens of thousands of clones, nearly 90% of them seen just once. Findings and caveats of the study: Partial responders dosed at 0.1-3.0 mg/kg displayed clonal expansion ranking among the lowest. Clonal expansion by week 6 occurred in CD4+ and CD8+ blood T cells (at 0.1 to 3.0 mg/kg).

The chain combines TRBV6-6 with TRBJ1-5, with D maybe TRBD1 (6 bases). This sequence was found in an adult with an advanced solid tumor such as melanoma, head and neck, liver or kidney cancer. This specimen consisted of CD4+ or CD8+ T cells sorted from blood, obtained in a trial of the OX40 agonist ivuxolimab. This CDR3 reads CASSPGVGRSNQPQHF. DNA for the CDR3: TGTGCCAGCAGTCCAGGGGTCGGTAGGAGCAATCAGCCCCAGCATTTT.